This TCR beta chain stems from a study of shared clonotypes between healthy human individuals. Across the study: For every donor, three CD4 naive, three CD4 memory, two CD8 naive and one CD8 memory plates were used.

It was at deep level that the assay was run. Some clones are missing from TCRdb's copy, which holds only in-frame ones; the method was immunoSEQ multiplex PCR. The sample holds approximately 2,200,000 clones, 93% seen once. As defined, naive CD8 cells were CD45RO-negative and positively selected for CCR7, with terminally differentiated effector memory CD45RA+ cells excluded. Sample: naive CD8+ T cells from PBMCs. The TCR sequence derives from a man aged 18 to 35 in good health. Some clones in this sample may be carry-over from other donors' samples.

The CDR3 nucleotides read TGTGCCAGCAGCTTAGCGGGAGCGGGAGCGGGAGATACGCAGTATTTT. Translated, it gives CASSLAGAGAGDTQYF. The chain uses TRBV7-3 and TRBJ2-3; 8 bases agree with TRBD2. This CDR3 contains 16 residues. Germline V CDR1 and CDR2: SGHTA, FQGTGA. The J segment lost 5 bases and the V segment lost 2 bases, leaving 9 bases of the junction unmatched.